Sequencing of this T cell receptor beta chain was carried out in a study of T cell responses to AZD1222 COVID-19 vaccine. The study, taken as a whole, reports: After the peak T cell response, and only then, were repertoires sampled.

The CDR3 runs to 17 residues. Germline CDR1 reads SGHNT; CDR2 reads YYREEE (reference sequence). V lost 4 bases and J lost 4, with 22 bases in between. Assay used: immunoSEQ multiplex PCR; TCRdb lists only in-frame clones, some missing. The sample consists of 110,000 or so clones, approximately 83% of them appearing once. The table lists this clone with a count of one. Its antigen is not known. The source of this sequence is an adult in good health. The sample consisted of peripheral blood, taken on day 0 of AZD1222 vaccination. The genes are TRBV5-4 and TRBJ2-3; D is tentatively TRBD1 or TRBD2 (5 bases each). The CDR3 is CASSGGGAAYLADTQYF. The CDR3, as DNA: TGTGCCAGCAGCGGGGGTGGGGCGGCCTACTTAGCAGATACGCAGTATTTT.